Detailed here is one T cell receptor (beta chain). What it binds is not known. The CDR3 has 14 amino acids. Germline V gene lookup returns CDR1 SGHTA and CDR2 FQGNSA. Between the trimmed V and J ends, which lost 0 bases and 2 bases, there was a span of 4 bases. The method was immunoSEQ multiplex PCR; TCRdb's version includes in-frame clones alone and lacks a portion of them. Among about 100,000 clones listed, more than 85% were seen once. The sample originates from a study of siplizumab effects on memory and regulatory T cells. Study-level findings and limits: In siplizumab cultures, the suppressive function of proliferating Tregs remained unconfirmed. The diversity of naive T cells seemed greater than that of memory cells, and their alloresponse contribution seemed major.

The sample consisted of CD4+ T cells sorted from blood. The TCR sequence derives from a human donor in good health. This chain uses TRBV7-2 with TRBJ2-2; D gene unclear. The CDR3 loop reads CASSLAGNTGELFF. The CDR3 DNA is TGTGCCAGCAGCTTAGCCGGAAACACCGGGGAGCTGTTTTTT. Drawing the rest from reference TRBV7-2 and TRBJ2-2, the complete variable domain is GAGVSQSPSNKVTEKGKDVELRCDPISGHTALYWYRQSLGQGLEFLIYFQGNSAPDKSGLPSDRFSAERTGGSVSTLTIQRTQQEDSAVYLCASSLAGNTGELFFGEGSRLTVL.